These 21 T cell receptor beta chains came from one sample sequenced in a study of T cells in Graves' hyperthyroidism and ophthalmopathy. Amplified regions were TCR beta CDR3 sequences from RNA transcripts. With the HTBI primer set, the TCR CDR3 went through a first round of RT-PCR. Each CDR3 protein gets one entry after TCRdb re-called the multiplex PCR reads with MiXCR. The sample lists about 620,000 distinct CDR3 sequences; 16% were seen once. The sequenced material came from blood. The receptors stem from a woman between 25 and 40 years old with Graves' hyperthyroidism.

This clonotype was counted ten times or more. The chain couples TRBV11-2 to TRBJ2-5; possibly TRBD1 or TRBD2 for D (7 bases each). The CDR3 spans 15 residues. The ends were cut back, 5 bases at V and 7 bases at J, with 20 bases in the middle. The V gene's germline CDR1 is SGHAT and CDR2 FQNNGV. CDR3 coding DNA: TGTGCCAGCAGCCGACAGCCAGGGGGGGGCAGGACCCAGTACTTC. Translated: CASSRQPGGGRTQYF. The whole variable domain, filled in from reference TRBV11-2 and TRBJ2-5, reads EAGVAQSPRYKIIEKRQSVAFWCNPISGHATLYWYQQILGQGPKLLIQFQNNGVVDDSQLPKDRFSAERLKGVDSTLKIQPAKLEDSAVYLCASSRQPGGGRTQYFGPGTRLLVL.

This clonotype was picked up many times. The chain recombines TRBV28 with TRBJ1-1; TRBD1 agrees at 8 bases. V was clipped by 7 bases and J by 1 base; unmatched bases: 8. The germline V gene encodes CDR1 MDHEN and CDR2 SYDVKM. CDR3 length: 15 amino acids. In DNA, the CDR3 is TGTGCCAGCATTCCGACCGGGACAGGGAACACTGAAGCTTTCTTT. The encoded protein is CASIPTGTGNTEAFF.

V usage is TRBV30 and J usage is TRBJ2-7; TRBD2 aligns across 9 bases. V was pared by 0 bases and J by 2 bases, with 11 bases of the junction left unmatched. CDR1 GTSNPN and CDR2 SVGIG come from the germline V gene (reference sequence). The CDR3 runs to 17 residues. In DNA, the CDR3 is TGTGCCTGGAGTGTATTAGCAGGCGGGAGGGTGACCTACGAGCAGTACTTC. This gives the protein CAWSVLAGGRVTYEQYF.

This clonotype was detected a few times. J is TRBJ2-7 and V is TRBV18; 8 nucleotides agree with TRBD1. This CDR3 contains 15 residues. Germline CDR1 reads KGHSH; CDR2 reads LQKENI. J was trimmed by 0 bases and V by 2 bases; bases with no gene match: 3. The DNA for the CDR3 is TGTGCCAGCTCACCAGGACAGGGCGGCTCCTACGAGCAGTACTTC. It specifies CASSPGQGGSYEQYF.

The chain employs TRBV24-1 and TRBJ1-2; D remains ambiguous. Germline V lookup: CDR1 KGHDR, CDR2 SFDVKD. V was pared by 1 base and J by 0 bases, with 8 bases between. The CDR3 is 15 residues long. The CDR3 DNA reads TGTGCCACCAGTGATTTTATAGGATCTAACTATGGCTACACCTTC. It encodes CATSDFIGSNYGYTF.

This clonotype appeared a single time. V is TRBV4-3 and J is TRBJ2-7, with TRBD1 identical over 8 bases. V dropped 4 bases and J dropped 3; count of bases not matched to a gene: 8. The CDR3 length is 15 residues. Germline assignment: CDR1 LGHNA and CDR2 YSLEER. This CDR3 is CASSPGATGGYEQYF. The CDR3 DNA reads TGCGCCAGCAGCCCAGGGGCAACAGGGGGCTACGAGCAGTACTTC.

The chain joins TRBV12-3 or TRBV12-4 to TRBJ2-5; 14 bases align to TRBD2. The CDR3 length is 17 residues. J gave up 6 bases and V 7 bases, and 13 bases lay outside the gene matches. The CDR3 here is CASMGTRGLAGDQTQYF. CDR3 DNA sequence: TGTGCCAGCATGGGGACCAGGGGACTAGCGGGAGATCAGACCCAGTACTTC.

This clonotype was seen only a few times. The chain has TRBV19 and TRBJ1-4; tentatively, D is TRBD1 (6 bases). Trimming removed 7 bases at V and 8 bases at J, with 14 bases between. The CDR3 is made up of 13 amino acids. Germline CDR1 and CDR2: LNHDA and SQIVND (reference sequence). The CDR3 loop reads CASTPGEGEKLFF. The CDR3 region has the DNA TGTGCCAGTACCCCAGGGGAAGGGGAAAAACTGTTTTTT.

As for this clonotype: A much larger clonotype is one base distant, so this may be a read error. The chain combines TRBV7-8 with TRBJ2-7; 7 nucleotides align to TRBD2. CDR3 size: 15 residues. Germline V gives CDR1 SGHVS, CDR2 FQNEAQ. The ends lost 5 bases at V and 3 bases at J; junction bases unmatched: 10. In DNA, the CDR3 is TGTGCCAGCAGCCGGGGAGGGCTAGGCAACTACGAGCAGTACTTC. Amino acid sequence: CASSRGGLGNYEQYF.

In this sample, this clonotype turned up many times. The chain recombines TRBV6-1 with TRBJ2-3, with TRBD2 identical over 8 bases. The CDR3 is 17 amino acids. Germline V CDR1 and CDR2: MNHNS, SASEGT. With V trimmed by 2 bases and J by 4 bases, 11 bases remained unmatched. CDR3 region: CASSEMGSGSGADTQYF. The DNA for the CDR3 is TGTGCCAGCAGTGAAATGGGCAGCGGGAGTGGAGCAGATACGCAGTATTTT.

Many counts were recorded for this clonotype. The CDR3 sequence is CASSSGREQFF. The CDR3 DNA is TGTGCCAGCAGTTCAGGACGTGAGCAGTTCTTC. The chain links TRBV28 to TRBJ2-1; D not resolved. Trimming shortened V by 4 bases and J by 9 bases, and 7 bases separated the two germline ends. Germline-derived CDR1 and CDR2 are MDHEN and SYDVKM. The CDR3 has 11 amino acids. Full variable domain (rest looked up from reference TRBV28 and TRBJ2-1): DVKVTQSSRYLVKRTGEKVFLECVQDMDHENMFWYRQDPGLGLRLIYFSYDVKMKEKGDIPEGYSVSREKKERFSLILESASTNQTSMYLCASSSGREQFFGPGTRLTVL.

The V and J genes are TRBV28 and TRBJ2-3; D is undetermined. This CDR3 comprises 13 residues. Looked up from germline, CDR1 is MDHEN and CDR2 is SYDVKM. Trimming removed 6 bases at V and 0 bases at J, with 7 bases between. CDR3 DNA sequence: TGTGCCAGCAGGGAACCTAGCACAGATACGCAGTATTTT. Its protein product is CASREPSTDTQYF.

This clonotype was picked up many times. The chain couples TRBV7-2 to TRBJ2-7, with D perhaps assigned TRBD1 or TRBD2 (5 bases each). Trimming took off 3 bases at V and 2 bases at J, with 14 bases between the two ends. The CDR3 is made up of 15 amino acids. In germline, CDR1 is SGHTA, CDR2 FQGNSA. CDR3 amino acids: CASSLYGDATYEQYF. DNA of the CDR3: TGTGCCAGCAGCTTGTACGGGGACGCGACCTACGAGCAGTACTTC.

The chain carries TRBV28 and TRBJ1-1; D unresolved. V was shortened by 9 bases and J by 2 bases, with 7 bases between the two germline ends. The CDR3 has 11 residues. Looked up from germline, CDR1 is MDHEN and CDR2 is SYDVKM. The CDR3 region is CASEFNTEAFF. CDR3 bases: TGTGCCAGTGAATTTAACACTGAAGCTTTCTTT.

The chain carries TRBV13 and TRBJ1-5; D is uncertain. With 0 bases removed from V and 3 bases from J, the gap between germline ends came to 6 bases. Germline CDR1 reads PRHDT; CDR2 reads FYEKMQ (reference sequence). The CDR3 has 14 residues. The CDR3 coding sequence is TGTGCCAGCAGCTTAGGGCAGCCCAATCAGCCCCAGCATTTT. Amino acid sequence: CASSLGQPNQPQHF.

This clonotype has only a few counts. The genes are TRBV3-1 and TRBJ1-4; the D is unclear. The CDR3 sequence is 13 residues long. The germline V gene has CDR1 LGHDT and CDR2 YNNKEL (reference sequence). Between the trimmed V and J ends, which lost 1 base and 6 bases, there was a span of 6 bases. CDR3 coding DNA: TGTGCCAGCAGCCAAGTGATGGATGAAAAACTGTTTTTT. Amino acid sequence: CASSQVMDEKLFF.

This clonotype was counted at least ten times. The chain has TRBV6-5 and TRBJ1-5; D unresolved. V lost 2 bases to trimming and J lost 1 base, with 6 bases between them. Germline V CDR1 and CDR2: MNHEY, SVGAGI. The CDR3 is 14 residues long. CDR3: CASSYGESNQPQHF. The CDR3 region has the DNA TGTGCCAGCAGTTACGGGGAGAGCAATCAGCCCCAGCATTTT.

This clonotype was observed at least ten times. J is TRBJ2-7 and V is TRBV28, with 9 bases lining up with TRBD2. CDR1 is MDHEN, CDR2 SYDVKM, per germline. The junction had 8 bases not matched to a gene; V was cut back by 5 bases and J by 0 bases. This CDR3 contains 16 residues. CDR3 in amino acids: CASSPHTSGRSYEQYF. The CDR3 DNA follows: TGTGCCAGCAGTCCCCACACTAGCGGGCGCTCCTACGAGCAGTACTTC.

V and J are TRBV7-8 and TRBJ1-3; 7 bases map to TRBD1. The germline CDR1 and CDR2 sequences are SGHVS and FQNEAQ. The CDR3 consists of 13 residues. The ends lost 5 bases at V and 4 bases at J; junction bases unmatched: 2. CDR3 in amino acids: CASSRQGGNTIYF. The CDR3 nucleotides are TGTGCCAGCAGCAGACAGGGAGGAAACACCATATATTTT.

In its sample, this clonotype was seen many times. The chain links TRBV7-9 to TRBJ2-7; D is undetermined. V was cut by 0 bases and J by 4 bases, with 13 bases left in between. The germline V gene has CDR1 SEHNR and CDR2 FQNEAQ (reference sequence). The CDR3 totals 15 residues. The CDR3 nucleotides are TGTGCCAGCAGCTTAGCCATAGGGTCAAAGTACGAGCAGTACTTC. Translating it yields CASSLAIGSKYEQYF.

This clonotype was counted ten times or more. The chain recombines TRBV5-1 with TRBJ2-3, with D possibly TRBD1 on 6 matching bases. CDR3 length: 14 amino acids. The germline CDR1 and CDR2 sequences are SGHRS and YFSETQ. Trimming took 8 bases from V and 6 from J, leaving 19 bases between them. The CDR3 nucleotides are TGCGCCAGTATCCGGGACACGACGACGGATACGCAGTATTTT. Translated: CASIRDTTTDTQYF.